The T cell receptor (beta chain) described here comes from a study of blood T cell repertoires in COVID-19. Study-wide background: In each case, the material was cDNA or gDNA derived from T cells, B-cell-depleted T cells, or PBMCs.

Germline V gene data show CDR1 as SGHAT and CDR2 as FQNNGV. The CDR3 is 15 amino acids. V lost 3 bases to trimming and J lost 4 bases; unmatched junction nucleotides: 8. The table came from immunoSEQ multiplex PCR; TCRdb's copy has only in-frame clones and leaves some out. This sample has roughly 120,000 clones, with approximately 81% found just once. Seattle participants joined during active infection and were tracked over time. This clone appeared a single time. This clonotype was sampled from a man at least 80 years old with COVID-19, enrolled during active disease. Source material: peripheral blood. The chain carries TRBV11-2 and TRBJ2-5; 7 nucleotides line up with TRBD2. Here the CDR3 reads CASSLVGRERETQYF. The CDR3 DNA reads TGTGCCAGCAGCTTGGTTGGGCGGGAGAGAGAGACCCAGTACTTC.